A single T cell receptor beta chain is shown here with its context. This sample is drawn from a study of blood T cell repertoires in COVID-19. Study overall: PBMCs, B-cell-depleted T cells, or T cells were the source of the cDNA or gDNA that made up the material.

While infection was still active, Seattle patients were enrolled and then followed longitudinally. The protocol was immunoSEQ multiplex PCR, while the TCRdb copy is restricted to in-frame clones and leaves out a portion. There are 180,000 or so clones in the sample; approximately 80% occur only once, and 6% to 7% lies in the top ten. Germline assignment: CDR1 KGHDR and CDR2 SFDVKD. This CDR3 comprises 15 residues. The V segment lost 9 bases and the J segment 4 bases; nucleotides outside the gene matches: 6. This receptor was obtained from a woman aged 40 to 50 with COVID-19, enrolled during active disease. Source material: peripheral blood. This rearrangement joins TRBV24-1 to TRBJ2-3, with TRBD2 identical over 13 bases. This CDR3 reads CATETSGRRADTQYF. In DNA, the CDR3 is TGTGCCACCGAGACTAGCGGGAGGCGGGCAGATACGCAGTATTTT.